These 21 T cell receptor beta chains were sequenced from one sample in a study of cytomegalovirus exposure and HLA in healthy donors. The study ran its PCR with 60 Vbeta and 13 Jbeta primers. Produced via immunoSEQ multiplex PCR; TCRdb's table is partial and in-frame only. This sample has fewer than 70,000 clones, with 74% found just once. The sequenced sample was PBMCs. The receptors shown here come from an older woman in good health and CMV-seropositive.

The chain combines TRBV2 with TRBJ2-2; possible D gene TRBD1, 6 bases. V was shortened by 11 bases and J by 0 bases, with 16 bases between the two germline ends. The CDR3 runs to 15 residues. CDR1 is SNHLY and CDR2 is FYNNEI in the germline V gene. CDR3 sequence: CACKSGTTNTGELFF. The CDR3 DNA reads TGTGCCTGCAAATCCGGGACAACGAACACCGGGGAGCTGTTTTTT.

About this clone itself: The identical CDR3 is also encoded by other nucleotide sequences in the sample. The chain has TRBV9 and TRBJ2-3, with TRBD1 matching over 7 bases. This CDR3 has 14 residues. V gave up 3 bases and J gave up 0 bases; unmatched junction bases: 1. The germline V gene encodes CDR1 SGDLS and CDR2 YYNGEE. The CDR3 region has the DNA TGTGCCAGCAGCGGGACAGGTAGCACAGATACGCAGTATTTT. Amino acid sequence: CASSGTGSTDTQYF.

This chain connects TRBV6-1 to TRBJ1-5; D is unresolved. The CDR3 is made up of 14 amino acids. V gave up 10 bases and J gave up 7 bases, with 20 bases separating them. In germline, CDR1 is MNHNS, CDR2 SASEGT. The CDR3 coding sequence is TGTGCCACCCACCCGATACGGACTAGGCAGCCCCAGCATTTT. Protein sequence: CATHPIRTRQPQHF.

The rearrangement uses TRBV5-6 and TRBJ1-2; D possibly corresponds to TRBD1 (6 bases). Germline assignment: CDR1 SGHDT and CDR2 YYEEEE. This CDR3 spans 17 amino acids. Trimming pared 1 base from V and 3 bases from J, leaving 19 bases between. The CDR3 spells CASSLLTGRSSHYGYTF. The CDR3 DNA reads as TGTGCCAGCAGCTTGCTGACAGGAAGATCTTCTCACTATGGCTACACCTTC. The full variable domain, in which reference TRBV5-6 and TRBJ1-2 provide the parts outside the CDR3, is DAGVTQSPTHLIKTRGQQVTLRCSPKSGHDTVSWYQQALGQGPQFIFQYYEEEERQRGNFPDRFSGHQFPNYSSELNVNALLLGDSALYLCASSLLTGRSSHYGYTFGSGTRLTVV.

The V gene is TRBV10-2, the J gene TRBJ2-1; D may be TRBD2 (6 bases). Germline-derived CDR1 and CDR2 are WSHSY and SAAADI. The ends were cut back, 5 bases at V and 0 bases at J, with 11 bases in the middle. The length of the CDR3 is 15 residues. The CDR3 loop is CASSRTGSSYNEQFF. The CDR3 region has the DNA TGCGCCAGCAGTCGGACCGGGAGCTCCTACAATGAGCAGTTCTTC.

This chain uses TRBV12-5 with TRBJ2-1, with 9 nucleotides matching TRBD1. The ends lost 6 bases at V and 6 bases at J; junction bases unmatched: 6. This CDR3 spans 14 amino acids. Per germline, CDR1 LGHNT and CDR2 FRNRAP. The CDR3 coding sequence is TGTGCTAGTGGGCCGGGACAGGGTTTCAATGAGCAGTTCTTC. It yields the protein CASGPGQGFNEQFF.

The CDR3 here is CASSATSGPQGKQYF. The CDR3 DNA is TGTGCCAGCAGCGCAACTAGCGGGCCGCAAGGCAAGCAGTACTTC. The V call is TRBV5-6, the J call TRBJ2-7; 9 bases line up with TRBD2. The J segment lost 8 bases and the V segment lost 4 bases, leaving 13 bases of the junction unmatched. This CDR3 is built from 15 residues. From germline, CDR1 is SGHDT and CDR2 YYEEEE. Combining the CDR3 with reference TRBV5-6 and TRBJ2-7 gives the whole variable domain DAGVTQSPTHLIKTRGQQVTLRCSPKSGHDTVSWYQQALGQGPQFIFQYYEEEERQRGNFPDRFSGHQFPNYSSELNVNALLLGDSALYLCASSATSGPQGKQYFGPGTRLTVT.

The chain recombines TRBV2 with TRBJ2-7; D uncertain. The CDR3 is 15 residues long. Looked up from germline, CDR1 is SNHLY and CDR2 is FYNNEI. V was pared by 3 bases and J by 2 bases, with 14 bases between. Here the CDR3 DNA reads TGTGCCAGCAGTGACCCAGGCTTATTAACCTACGAGCAGTACTTC. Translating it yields CASSDPGLLTYEQYF.

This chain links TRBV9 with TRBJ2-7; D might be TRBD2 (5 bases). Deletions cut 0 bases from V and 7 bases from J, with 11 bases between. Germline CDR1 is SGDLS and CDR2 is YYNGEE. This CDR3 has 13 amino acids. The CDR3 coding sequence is TGTGCCAGCAGCGTAGAGGCGGAGCGGGAGCAGTACTTC. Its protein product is CASSVEAEREQYF.

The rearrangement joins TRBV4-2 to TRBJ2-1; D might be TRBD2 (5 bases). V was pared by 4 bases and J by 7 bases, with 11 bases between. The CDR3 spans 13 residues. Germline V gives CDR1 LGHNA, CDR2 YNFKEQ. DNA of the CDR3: TGTGCCAGCAGCCCACCAGGAGGAAATGAGCAGTTCTTC. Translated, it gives CASSPPGGNEQFF.

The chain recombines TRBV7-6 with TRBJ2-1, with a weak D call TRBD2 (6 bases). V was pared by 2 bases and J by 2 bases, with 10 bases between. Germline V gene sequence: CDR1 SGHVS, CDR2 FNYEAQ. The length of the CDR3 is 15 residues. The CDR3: CASSLTGGTYNEQFF. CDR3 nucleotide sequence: TGTGCCAGCAGCTTAACCGGGGGTACCTACAATGAGCAGTTCTTC.

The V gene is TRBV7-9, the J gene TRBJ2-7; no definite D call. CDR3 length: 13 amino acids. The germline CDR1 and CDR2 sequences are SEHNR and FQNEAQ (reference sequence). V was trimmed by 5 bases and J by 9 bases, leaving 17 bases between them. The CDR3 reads CASSRLGPLGQYF. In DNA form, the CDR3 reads TGTGCCAGCAGCCGGCTAGGCCCTTTGGGGCAGTACTTC.

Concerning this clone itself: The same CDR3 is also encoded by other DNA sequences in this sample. In nucleotides, the CDR3 is TGCGCCAGCAGCCAAGGGGGGGAGCCCCAGCATTTT. This encodes CASSQGGEPQHF. V is TRBV4-1 and J is TRBJ1-5; D is possibly TRBD1 (5 bases). Trimming took 1 base from V and 8 from J, leaving 6 bases between them. CDR1 is MGHRA, CDR2 YSYEKL, per germline. This CDR3 is 12 amino acids long.

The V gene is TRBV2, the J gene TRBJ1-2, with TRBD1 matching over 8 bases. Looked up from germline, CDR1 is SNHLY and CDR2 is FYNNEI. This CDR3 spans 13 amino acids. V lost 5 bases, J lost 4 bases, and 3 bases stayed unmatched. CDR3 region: CASSSGGRYGYTF. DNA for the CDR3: TGTGCCAGCAGTTCAGGGGGCCGCTATGGCTACACCTTC. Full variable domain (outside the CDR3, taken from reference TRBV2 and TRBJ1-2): EPEVTQTPSHQVTQMGQEVILRCVPISNHLYFYWYRQILGQKVEFLVSFYNNEISEKSEIFDDQFSVERPDGSNFTLKIRSTKLEDSAMYFCASSSGGRYGYTFGSGTRLTVV.

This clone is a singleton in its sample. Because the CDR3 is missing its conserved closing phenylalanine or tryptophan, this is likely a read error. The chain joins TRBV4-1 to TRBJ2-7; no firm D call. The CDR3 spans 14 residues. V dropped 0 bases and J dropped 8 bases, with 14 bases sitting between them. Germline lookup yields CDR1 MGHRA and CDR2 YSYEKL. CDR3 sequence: CASSQDAADGKQYL. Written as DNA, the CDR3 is TGCGCCAGCAGCCAAGATGCGGCGGATGGAAAGCAGTACCTC.

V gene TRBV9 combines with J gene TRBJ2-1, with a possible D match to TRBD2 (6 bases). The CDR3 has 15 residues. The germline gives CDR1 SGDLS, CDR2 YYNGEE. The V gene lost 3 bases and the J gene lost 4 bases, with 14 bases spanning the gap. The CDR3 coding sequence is TGTGCCAGCAGCGCGACTAGGGGTGCATACAATGAGCAGTTCTTC. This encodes CASSATRGAYNEQFF.

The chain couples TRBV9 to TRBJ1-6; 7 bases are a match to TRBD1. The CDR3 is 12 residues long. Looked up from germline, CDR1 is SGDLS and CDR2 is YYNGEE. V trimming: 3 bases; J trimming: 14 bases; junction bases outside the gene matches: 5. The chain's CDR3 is CASSGDRVALHF. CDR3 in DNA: TGTGCCAGCAGCGGCGACAGGGTAGCCCTCCACTTT.

CDR3 residues: CASSIAGTSAYNEQFF. CDR3 bases: TGCGCCAGCAGCATCGCCGGGACTAGCGCCTACAATGAGCAGTTCTTC. V usage is TRBV5-1 and J usage is TRBJ2-1; TRBD2 agrees at 10 bases. Germline V gene lookup returns CDR1 SGHRS and CDR2 YFSETQ. After removal of 4 bases from V and 2 bases from J, the junction contained 6 bases not matched to a gene. CDR3 size: 16 residues.

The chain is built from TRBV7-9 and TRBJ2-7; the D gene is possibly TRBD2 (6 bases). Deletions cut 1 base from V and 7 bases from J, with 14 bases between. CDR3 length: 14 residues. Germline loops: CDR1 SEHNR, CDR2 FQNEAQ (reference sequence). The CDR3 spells CASSLGGRKGEQYF. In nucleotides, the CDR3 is TGTGCCAGCAGCTTAGGAGGGAGGAAGGGGGAGCAGTACTTC.

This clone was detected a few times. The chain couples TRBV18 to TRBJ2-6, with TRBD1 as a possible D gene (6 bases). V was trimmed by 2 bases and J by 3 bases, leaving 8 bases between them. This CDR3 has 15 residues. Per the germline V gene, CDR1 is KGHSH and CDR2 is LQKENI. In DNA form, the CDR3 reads TGTGCCAGCTCACCAAGGGGGAATGGGGCCAACGTCCTGACTTTC. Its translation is CASSPRGNGANVLTF.

CDR3 protein: CASQQVSGNTIYF. In DNA form, the CDR3 reads TGTGCCAGCCAGCAGGTCTCTGGAAACACCATATATTTT. The chain links TRBV6-5 to TRBJ1-3; D unclear. V lost 8 bases and J lost 0, with 8 bases in between. CDR1 is MNHEY and CDR2 is SVGAGI in the germline V gene. This CDR3 region has 13 residues.